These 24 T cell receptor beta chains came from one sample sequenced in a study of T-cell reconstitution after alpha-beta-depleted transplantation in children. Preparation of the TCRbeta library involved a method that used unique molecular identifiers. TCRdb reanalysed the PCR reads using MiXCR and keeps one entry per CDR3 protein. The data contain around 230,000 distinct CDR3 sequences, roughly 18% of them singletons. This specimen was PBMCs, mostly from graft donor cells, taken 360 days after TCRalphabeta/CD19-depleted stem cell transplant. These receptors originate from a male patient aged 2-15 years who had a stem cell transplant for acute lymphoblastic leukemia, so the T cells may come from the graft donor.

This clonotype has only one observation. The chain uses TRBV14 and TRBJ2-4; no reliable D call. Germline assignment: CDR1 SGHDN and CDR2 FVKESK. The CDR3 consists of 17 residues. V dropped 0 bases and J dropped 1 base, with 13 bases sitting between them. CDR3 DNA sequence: TGTGCCAGCAGCCAAGACCTACTTCCACGGGCCAAAAACATTCAGTACTTC. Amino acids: CASSQDLLPRAKNIQYF.

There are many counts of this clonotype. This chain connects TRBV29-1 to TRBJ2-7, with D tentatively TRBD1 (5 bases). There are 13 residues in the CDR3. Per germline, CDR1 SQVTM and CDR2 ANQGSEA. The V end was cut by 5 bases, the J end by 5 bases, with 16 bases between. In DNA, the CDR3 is TGCAGCGTTCTGAGCAGGGTCCCTCACGAGCAGTACTTC. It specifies CSVLSRVPHEQYF.

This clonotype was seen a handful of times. CDR3 DNA: TGCAGCGTTGGTGTCGGAGGGGATCCTAAAGAGACCCAGTACTTC. Its translation is CSVGVGGDPKETQYF. The chain has TRBV29-1 and TRBJ2-5; D perhaps matches TRBD2 (6 bases). The CDR3 extends over 15 amino acids. Germline CDR1 is SQVTM and CDR2 is ANQGSEA. Trimming took off 4 bases at V and 3 bases at J, with 18 bases between the two ends.

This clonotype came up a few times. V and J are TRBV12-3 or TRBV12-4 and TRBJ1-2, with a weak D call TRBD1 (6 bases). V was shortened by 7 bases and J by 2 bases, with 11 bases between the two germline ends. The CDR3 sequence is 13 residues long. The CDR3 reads CASKHRANYGYTF. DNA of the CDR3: TGTGCCAGCAAGCACAGGGCCAACTATGGCTACACCTTC.

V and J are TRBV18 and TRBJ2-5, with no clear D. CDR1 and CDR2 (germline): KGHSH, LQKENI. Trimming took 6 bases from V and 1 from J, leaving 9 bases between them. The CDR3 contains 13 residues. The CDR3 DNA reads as TGTGCCAGCTCGGTCGGAGTCCAAGAGACCCAGTACTTC. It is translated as CASSVGVQETQYF.

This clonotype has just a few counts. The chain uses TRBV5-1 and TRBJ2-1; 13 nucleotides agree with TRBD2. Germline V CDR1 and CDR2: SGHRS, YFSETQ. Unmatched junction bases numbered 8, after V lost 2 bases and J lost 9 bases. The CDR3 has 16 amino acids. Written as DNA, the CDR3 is TGCGCCAGCAGCTTACTAGCGGGGGGGCCGTTGAGTGAGCAGTTCTTC. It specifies CASSLLAGGPLSEQFF.

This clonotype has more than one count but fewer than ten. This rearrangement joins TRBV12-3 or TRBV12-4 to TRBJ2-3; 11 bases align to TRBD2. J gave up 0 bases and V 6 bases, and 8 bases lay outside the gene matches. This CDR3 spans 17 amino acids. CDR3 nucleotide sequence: TGTGCCAGCAGCCACCGACTAGCGGGGCCTAGCACAGATACGCAGTATTTT. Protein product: CASSHRLAGPSTDTQYF.

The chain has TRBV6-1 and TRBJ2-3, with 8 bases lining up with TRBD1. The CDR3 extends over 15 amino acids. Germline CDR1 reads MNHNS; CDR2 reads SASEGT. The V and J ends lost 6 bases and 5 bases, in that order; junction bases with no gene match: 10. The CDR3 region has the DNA TGTGCCAGCAGCCCTTATGGACAGGGCCGAGATACGCAGTATTTT. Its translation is CASSPYGQGRDTQYF.

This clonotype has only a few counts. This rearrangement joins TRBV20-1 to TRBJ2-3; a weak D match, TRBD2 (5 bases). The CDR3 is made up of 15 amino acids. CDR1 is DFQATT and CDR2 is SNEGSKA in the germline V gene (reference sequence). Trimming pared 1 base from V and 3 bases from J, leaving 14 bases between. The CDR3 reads CSARAQEGRTDTQYF. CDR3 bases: TGCAGTGCTAGAGCCCAAGAGGGTCGGACAGATACGCAGTATTTT.

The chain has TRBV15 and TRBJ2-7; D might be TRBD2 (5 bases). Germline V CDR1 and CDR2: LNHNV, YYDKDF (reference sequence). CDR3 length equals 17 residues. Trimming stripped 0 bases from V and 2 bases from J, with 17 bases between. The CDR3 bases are TGTGCCACCAGCAGAGATTTGAGGTCGGGGATCCCCTACGAGCAGTACTTC. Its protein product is CATSRDLRSGIPYEQYF.

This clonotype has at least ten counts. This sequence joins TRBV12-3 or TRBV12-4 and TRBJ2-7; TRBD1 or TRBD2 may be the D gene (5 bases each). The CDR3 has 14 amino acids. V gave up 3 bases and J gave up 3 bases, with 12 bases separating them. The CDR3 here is CASSLGQGVYEQYF. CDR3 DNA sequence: TGTGCCAGCAGTTTGGGTCAGGGAGTCTACGAGCAGTACTTC.

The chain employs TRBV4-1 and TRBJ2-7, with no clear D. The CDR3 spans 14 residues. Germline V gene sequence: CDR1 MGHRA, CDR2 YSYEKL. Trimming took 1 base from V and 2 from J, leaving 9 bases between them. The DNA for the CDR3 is TGCGCCAGCAGCCAAGGGTCGTCAGCCTACGAGCAGTACTTC. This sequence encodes CASSQGSSAYEQYF.

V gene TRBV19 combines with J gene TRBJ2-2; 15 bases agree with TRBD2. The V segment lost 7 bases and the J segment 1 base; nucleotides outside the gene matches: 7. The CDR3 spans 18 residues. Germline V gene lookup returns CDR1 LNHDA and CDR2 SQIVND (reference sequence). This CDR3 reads CASTPPGLAGGNTGELFF. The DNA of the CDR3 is TGTGCCAGTACCCCTCCGGGACTAGCGGGGGGGAACACCGGGGAGCTGTTTTTT.

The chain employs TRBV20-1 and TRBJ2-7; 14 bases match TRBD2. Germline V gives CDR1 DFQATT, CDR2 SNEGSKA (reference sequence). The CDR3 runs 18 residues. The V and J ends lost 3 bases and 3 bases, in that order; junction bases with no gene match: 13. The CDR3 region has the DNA TGCAGTGCTAGCGGTAGGCGGACTAGCGGGGGGACAGGCTACGAGCAGTACTTC. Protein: CSASGRRTSGGTGYEQYF.

This CDR3 reads CASSVGLAGYPQEQYF. The CDR3 coding sequence is TGTGCCAGCAGCGTCGGACTAGCGGGGTACCCGCAAGAGCAGTACTTC. The V call is TRBV5-6, the J call TRBJ2-7; 12 positions match TRBD2. The CDR3 runs 16 residues. V shed 4 bases, J shed 7 bases, and the junction held 12 bases outside the gene matches. Germline V gene lookup returns CDR1 SGHDT and CDR2 YYEEEE.

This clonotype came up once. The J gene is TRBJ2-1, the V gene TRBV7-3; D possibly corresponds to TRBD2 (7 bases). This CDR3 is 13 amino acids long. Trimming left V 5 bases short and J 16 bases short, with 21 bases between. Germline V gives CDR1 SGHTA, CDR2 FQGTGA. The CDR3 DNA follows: TGTGCCAGCAGCCCCGGGGAGGGGGGCCCACGATTCTTC. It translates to CASSPGEGGPRFF.

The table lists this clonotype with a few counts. This chain's CDR3 is CASSVGLAGGNEQFF. The CDR3 DNA reads TGTGCCAGCAGCGTTGGGCTAGCGGGGGGAAATGAGCAGTTCTTC. The V call is TRBV9, the J call TRBJ2-1, with 11 bases aligning to TRBD2. The CDR3 runs 15 residues. In germline, CDR1 is SGDLS, CDR2 YYNGEE. V dropped 2 bases and J dropped 7; count of bases not matched to a gene: 5.

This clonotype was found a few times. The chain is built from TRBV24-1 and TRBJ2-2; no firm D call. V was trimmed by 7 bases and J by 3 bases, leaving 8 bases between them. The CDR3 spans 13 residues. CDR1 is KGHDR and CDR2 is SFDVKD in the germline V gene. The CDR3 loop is CATRDADTGELFF. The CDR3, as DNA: TGTGCCACCAGGGACGCGGACACCGGGGAGCTGTTTTTT.

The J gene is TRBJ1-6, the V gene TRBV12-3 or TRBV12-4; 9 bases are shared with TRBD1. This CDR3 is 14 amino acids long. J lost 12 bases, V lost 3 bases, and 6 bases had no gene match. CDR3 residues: CASSLTGGRIPLHF. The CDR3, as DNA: TGTGCCAGCAGTTTGACAGGGGGGCGAATACCCCTCCACTTT.

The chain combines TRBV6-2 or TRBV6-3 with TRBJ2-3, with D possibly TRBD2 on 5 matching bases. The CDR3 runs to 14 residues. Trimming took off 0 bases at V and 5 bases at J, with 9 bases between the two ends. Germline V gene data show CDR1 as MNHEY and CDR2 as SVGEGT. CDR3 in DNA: TGTGCCAGCAGTTACTCGTGGGGAGAAGATACGCAGTATTTT. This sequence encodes CASSYSWGEDTQYF.

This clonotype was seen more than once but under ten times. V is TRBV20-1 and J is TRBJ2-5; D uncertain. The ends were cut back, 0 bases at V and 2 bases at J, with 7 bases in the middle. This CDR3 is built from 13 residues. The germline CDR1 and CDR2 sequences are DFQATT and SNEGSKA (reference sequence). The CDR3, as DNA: TGCAGTGCTAGAGACCCCCAGCAAGAGACCCAGTACTTC. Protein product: CSARDPQQETQYF.

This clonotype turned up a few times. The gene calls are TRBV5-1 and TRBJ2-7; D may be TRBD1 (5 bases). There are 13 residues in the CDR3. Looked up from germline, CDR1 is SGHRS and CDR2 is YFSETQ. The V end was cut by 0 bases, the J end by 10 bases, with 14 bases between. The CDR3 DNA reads TGCGCCAGCAGCTTGGTTACAGAAGGGGTCCAGTACTTC. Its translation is CASSLVTEGVQYF.

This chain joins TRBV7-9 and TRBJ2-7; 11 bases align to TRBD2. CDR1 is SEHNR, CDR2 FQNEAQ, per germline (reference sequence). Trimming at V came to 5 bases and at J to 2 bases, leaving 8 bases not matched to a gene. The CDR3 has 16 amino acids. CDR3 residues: CASSPRTSGRTYEQYF. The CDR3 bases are TGTGCCAGCAGCCCCCGTACTAGCGGGAGAACCTACGAGCAGTACTTC.

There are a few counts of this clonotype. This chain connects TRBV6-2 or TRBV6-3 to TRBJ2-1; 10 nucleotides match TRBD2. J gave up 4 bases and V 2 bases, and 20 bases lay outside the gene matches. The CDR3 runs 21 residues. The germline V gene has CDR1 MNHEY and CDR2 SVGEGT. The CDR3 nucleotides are TGTGCCAGCAGTTACGGGCCGCCGTTGGGTAGCGGGGGGTCCTTATACAATGAGCAGTTCTTC. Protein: CASSYGPPLGSGGSLYNEQFF.